This T cell receptor beta chain was identified during a study of blood T cells in healthy people across ages. General study results and limits: A roughly linear age-dependent decrease characterized TCR beta diversity per million T cells.

A note on this clonotype: Antigen unknown. The junction shows a germline mismatch at one end, possibly a read error.

Through a sample-barcoded 5' primer and a J-beta primer mix, a second PCR was run for roughly 6 to 11 cycles. From the 5' RACE reads, TCRdb called clonotypes with MiXCR, one entry per CDR3 protein. The sample has 800,000 or so distinct CDR3 sequences, around 25% seen once. No fewer than 6.5 million PBMCs went into each sample. The germline V gene has CDR1 SGHVS and CDR2 FQNEAQ. The CDR3 has 13 amino acids. The sample was also reused in another study, on T cells of mothers and their children.

Sequencing input: blood. The chain is built from TRBV7-8 and TRBJ1-4, with no clear D. The origin of this receptor is a boy aged 5 to 17 in good health. The CDR3, as DNA: TGTGCCACCAATCGGGGATTAAACGAAAATCTGTTTTTT. It encodes CATNRGLNENLFF. The variable domain in full, with the rest retrieved from reference TRBV7-8 and TRBJ1-4, is GAGVSQSPRYKVAKRGQDVALRCDPISGHVSLFWYQQALGQGPEFLTYFQNEAQLDKSGLPSDRFFAERPEGSVSTLKIQRTQQEDSAVYLCATNRGLNENLFFGSGTQLSVL.